Below, 14 T cell receptor beta chains from the same sample are listed, as sequenced in a study of T cell repertoires in cytomegalovirus infection. These TCRs are of unknown antigen specificity. One entry per CDR3 protein results from TCRdb running MiXCR on the reads. The sample has fewer than 1,000,000 distinct CDR3 sequences; less than 40% are singletons. This specimen consisted of cultured CD8+ T cells from PBMCs, obtained from culture after CMV antigen stimulation. The source of these receptors is a human donor in good health (CMV status not recorded). Some clones in this sample may be carry-over from other donors' samples.

This clonotype was seen only a few times. The chain carries TRBV15 and TRBJ2-7, with 7 bases that match TRBD1. The junction had 11 bases not matched to a gene; V was cut back by 3 bases and J by 0 bases. The CDR3 runs to 17 residues. Germline V gene data show CDR1 as LNHNV and CDR2 as YYDKDF (reference sequence). DNA for the CDR3: TGTGCCACCAGCAGGGCTTACGGACAGGTCAGCTCCTACGAGCAGTACGTC. Translating it yields CATSRAYGQVSSYEQYV.

This clonotype was seen only a few times. CDR3 DNA sequence: TGTGCCATCAGTTCAAGGACAGGTCCCATGAACACTGAAGCTTTCTTT. Translating gives CAISSRTGPMNTEAFF. J is TRBJ1-1 and V is TRBV10-3, with 7 bases matching TRBD1. CDR1 and CDR2 from the germline V gene are ENHRY and SYGVKD. This CDR3 has 16 amino acids. Unmatched junction bases numbered 9, after V lost 5 bases and J lost 0 bases.

The genes are TRBV7-9 and TRBJ1-1; the D is unclear. The germline V and J ends were trimmed by 1 base and 4 bases, with 10 bases remaining between them. The CDR3 covers 14 residues. Germline V gene data show CDR1 as SEHNR and CDR2 as FQNEAQ (reference sequence). The CDR3 sequence: CASSLGSRPTEAFF. Written as DNA, the CDR3 is TGTGCCAGCAGCTTAGGTTCAAGGCCCACTGAAGCTTTCTTT.

The CDR3 sequence: CASSEIWVNFDNEQFF. The CDR3 DNA reads as TGTGCCAGCAGTGAAATTTGGGTCAACTTTGACAATGAGCAGTTCTTC. This rearrangement joins TRBV6-1 to TRBJ2-1; D unresolved. The CDR3 is 16 amino acids. CDR1 and CDR2 (germline): MNHNS, SASEGT. Trimming removed 2 bases from V and 5 bases from J, with 16 bases in between.

A remark on this clonotype: Just one base apart from a much larger clone, this may be a read error. This rearrangement joins TRBV7-2 to TRBJ2-7; TRBD2 aligns across 10 bases. This CDR3 is 14 amino acids long. From germline, CDR1 is SGHTA and CDR2 FQGNSA. The CDR3 spells CVSRGGAGGNEQYF. The CDR3 bases are TGTGTCAGCAGAGGAGGAGCGGGGGGGAACGAGCAGTACTTC.

The chain has TRBV6-2 or TRBV6-3 and TRBJ2-7; 8 bases agree with TRBD2. The germline gives CDR1 MNHEY, CDR2 SVGEGT. V gave up 5 bases and J gave up 1 base; unmatched junction bases: 10. CDR3 length equals 16 residues. The CDR3 nucleotides read TGTGCCAGCAGTACTCGTGTTAGCGGGGTTTCCTACGAGCAGTACGTC. Its translation: CASSTRVSGVSYEQYV.

The CDR3 sequence: CASSLGSSVYEQYF. Here the CDR3 DNA reads TGTGCCAGCAGCTTGGGCTCATCCGTCTACGAGCAGTACTTC. This chain joins TRBV5-6 and TRBJ2-7; no firm D call. CDR3 length: 14 residues. With 0 bases removed from V and 3 bases from J, the gap between germline ends came to 10 bases. The germline V gene encodes CDR1 SGHDT and CDR2 YYEEEE.

This clonotype was seen only a few times. The rearrangement links TRBV12-5 to TRBJ1-1, with D perhaps TRBD1 (5 bases). This CDR3 is built from 12 residues. Trimming took off 4 bases at V and 5 bases at J, with 8 bases between the two ends. CDR1 and CDR2 (germline): LGHNT, FRNRAP. DNA for the CDR3: TGTGCTAGTGGTTATGGGGGGACTGAAGCTTTCTTT. Residues: CASGYGGTEAFF.

This clonotype was detected only a few times. The chain has TRBV12-3 or TRBV12-4 and TRBJ2-1, with D possibly being TRBD1 (5 bases). The CDR3 runs 15 residues. Trimming pared 4 bases from V and 6 bases from J, leaving 16 bases between. The CDR3 bases are TGTGCCAGCAGTTCCGACAGTGGCCTGGGCAATGAGCAGTTCTTC. The encoded protein is CASSSDSGLGNEQFF.

On this clonotype: This may be a read error: a much more frequent sequence differs by one nucleotide. The chain recombines TRBV10-3 with TRBJ2-2; the D gene is possibly TRBD1 (6 bases). The V gene lost 4 bases and the J gene lost 3 bases, with 12 bases spanning the gap. In germline, CDR1 is ENHRY, CDR2 SYGVKD. The CDR3 extends over 15 amino acids. The DNA of the CDR3 is TGTGCCATCAGTGCCTCGGACAGAGACACCGGGGAGCTGTTTTTT. It specifies CAISASDRDTGELFF.

V gene TRBV10-3 combines with J gene TRBJ1-4; 9 nucleotides align to TRBD1. CDR1 and CDR2 (germline): ENHRY, SYGVKD. V dropped 2 bases and J dropped 4; count of bases not matched to a gene: 2. The CDR3 extends over 15 amino acids. This chain's CDR3 is CAISELTGGNEKLFF. The CDR3 nucleotides read TGTGCCATCAGTGAGCTGACAGGGGGTAATGAAAAACTGTTTTTT.

This clonotype was seen a few times. The J gene is TRBJ2-1, the V gene TRBV20-1; 11 positions match TRBD2. Germline assignment: CDR1 DFQATT and CDR2 SNEGSKA (reference sequence). J gave up 0 bases and V 3 bases, and 10 bases lay outside the gene matches. The CDR3 consists of 18 residues. In DNA, the CDR3 is TGCAGTGCTAGGGTATCTAGCGGGGGGCCTCCCTCCTACAATGAGCAGTTCTTC. This translates into CSARVSSGGPPSYNEQFF.

The sample holds a few counts of this clonotype. The CDR3 is CSASPSYGYTF. In DNA form, the CDR3 reads TGCAGTGCTAGTCCCAGCTATGGCTACACCTTC. The chain recombines TRBV20-1 with TRBJ1-2; D gene unclear. V lost 3 bases and J lost 4, with 6 bases in between. In germline, CDR1 is DFQATT, CDR2 SNEGSKA (reference sequence). The CDR3 is 11 residues long.

The chain recombines TRBV5-5 with TRBJ2-5; the match to TRBD2 covers 10 bases. Germline CDR1 reads SGHKS; CDR2 reads YYEKEE (reference sequence). This CDR3 comprises 17 residues. With V trimmed by 0 bases and J by 3 bases, 8 bases remained unmatched. For the CDR3, the DNA is TGTGCCAGCAGCTTGGCGGCTAGCGGGGGCCCTGAAGAGACCCAGTACTTC. It translates to CASSLAASGGPEETQYF.